This record concerns one T cell receptor beta chain sequence. Its specificity is not known. With no exceptions, donors were healthy Caucasians. The data were taken from a study of identical twins. With 1 base clipped from V and 0 bases from J, the junction kept 3 bases outside the gene matches. Germline CDR1 SGHRS, CDR2 YFSETQ. This CDR3 has 15 amino acids. TCRdb called the 5' RACE reads again in MiXCR, with one record for every CDR3 protein. This sample carries 640,000 or so distinct CDR3 sequences, around 6.1% of them seen once, and the ten largest clones take 1.5% to 2%. Study-level points and caveats: Invariant MAIT and iNKT cells are populations that could partly confound zero-insertion analyses. Insertions were fewer in abundant cord blood beta clonotypes, whereas memory repertoires showed none of this pattern. Within monozygotic twins, out-of-frame TCR alpha sharing was underestimated by the models.

The sequence was collected from a young man in good health. The gene calls are TRBV5-1 and TRBJ2-7; 8 bases map to TRBD1. Sequencing used naive T cells sorted from blood. The CDR3 is CASSLSGGISYEQYF. The CDR3 nucleotides read TGCGCCAGCAGCTTGTCAGGGGGCATCTCCTACGAGCAGTACTTC.